The rows below give T cell receptor beta chains drawn from one sample of a study of blood T cell repertoires in COVID-19. The assay was immunoSEQ multiplex PCR, and TCRdb's table has in-frame clones only and misses some. The sample includes about 180,000 clones, about 85% seen only once; the top ten take approximately 2.9%. Sequencing was done on a sample of peripheral blood. The receptors come from a woman aged 25 to 39 with active or convalescent COVID-19. CDR3s include the opening cysteine and the closing phenylalanine or tryptophan. D genes are given only for firm matches. Size tells how often a clone was seen (once, few, many) or the class of an expanded clone, and some rows leave it out.

cdr3_aa,cdr3_nt,j_call,d_call,v_call,clone_size
CASSRQGTGLETQYF,TGTGCCAGCAGCCGGCAAGGGACAGGGCTGGAGACCCAGTACTTC,TRBJ2-5,TRBD1,TRBV5-6,NA
CATWDSYSNQPQHF,TGTGCCACTTGGGACAGTTATAGCAATCAGCCCCAGCATTTT,TRBJ1-5,TRBD1,TRBV19,NA
CASSSGQGSSYEQYF,TGCGCCAGCAGTTCGGGACAGGGGAGCTCCTACGAGCAGTACTTC,TRBJ2-7,TRBD1,TRBV10-1,NA
CASSVGSSGSFHEQFF,TGTGCCAGCAGCGTAGGGAGTAGCGGGAGCTTCCATGAGCAGTTCTTC,TRBJ2-1,TRBD2,TRBV9,NA
CASSQGTSGGTPYEQYF,TGCGCCAGCAGCCAAGGGACTAGCGGGGGGACGCCCTACGAGCAGTACTTC,TRBJ2-7,TRBD2,TRBV4-1,NA
CASSMLPQGDFRSNQPQHF,TGTGCCAGTAGTATGCTCCCACAGGGCGATTTTAGGAGCAATCAGCCCCAGCATTTT,TRBJ1-5,NA,TRBV19,few
CASRLGWARGANVLTF,TGTGCCAGTAGACTCGGCTGGGCACGAGGGGCCAACGTCCTGACTTTC,TRBJ2-6,NA,TRBV19,NA
CASSPRGLLVGTDTQYF,TGTGCCAGCAGCCCCCGGGGGTTACTAGTGGGCACAGATACGCAGTATTTT,TRBJ2-3,NA,TRBV2,NA
CSVDPKGQMNTEAFF,TGCAGCGTTGACCCTAAGGGACAGATGAACACTGAAGCTTTCTTT,TRBJ1-1,TRBD1,TRBV29-1,NA
CATSRQRSGAGAYEQYF,TGTGCCACCAGCAGACAGCGTAGCGGGGCCGGGGCATACGAGCAGTACTTC,TRBJ2-7,TRBD2,TRBV15,NA